This TCR beta chain emerged from a study of blood T cell repertoires in COVID-19. Repertoires were generated with immunoSEQ multiplex PCR, while TCRdb's copy carries only in-frame clones and drops some. This sample has under 200,000 clones; roughly 84% occur once, and the top ten carry approximately 9.8%. The sequencing sample was made of peripheral blood. The clonotype comes from a woman of 80 years or more with acute or convalescent COVID-19.

The CDR3 region is CASSLVQGRINTEAFF. CDR3 bases: TGTGCCAGCAGCTTAGTTCAGGGGCGAATTAACACTGAAGCTTTCTTT. The gene calls are TRBV7-2 and TRBJ1-1; D might be TRBD1 (6 bases). Germline lookup yields CDR1 SGHTA and CDR2 FQGNSA. Trimming left V 1 base short and J 2 bases short, with 14 bases between. This CDR3 is 16 amino acids long.